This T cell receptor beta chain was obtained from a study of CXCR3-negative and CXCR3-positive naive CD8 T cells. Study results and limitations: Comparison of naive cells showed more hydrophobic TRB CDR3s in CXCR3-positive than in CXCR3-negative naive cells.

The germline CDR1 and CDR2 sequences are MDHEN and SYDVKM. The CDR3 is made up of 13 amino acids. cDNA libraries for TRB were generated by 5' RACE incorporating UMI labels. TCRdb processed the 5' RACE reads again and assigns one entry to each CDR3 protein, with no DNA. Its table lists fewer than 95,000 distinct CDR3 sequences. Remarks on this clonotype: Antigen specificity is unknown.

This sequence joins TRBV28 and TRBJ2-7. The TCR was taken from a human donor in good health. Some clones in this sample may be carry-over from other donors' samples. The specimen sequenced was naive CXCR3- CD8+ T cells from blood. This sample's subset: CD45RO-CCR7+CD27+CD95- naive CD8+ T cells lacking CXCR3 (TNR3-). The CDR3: CASSFTPSYEQYF.